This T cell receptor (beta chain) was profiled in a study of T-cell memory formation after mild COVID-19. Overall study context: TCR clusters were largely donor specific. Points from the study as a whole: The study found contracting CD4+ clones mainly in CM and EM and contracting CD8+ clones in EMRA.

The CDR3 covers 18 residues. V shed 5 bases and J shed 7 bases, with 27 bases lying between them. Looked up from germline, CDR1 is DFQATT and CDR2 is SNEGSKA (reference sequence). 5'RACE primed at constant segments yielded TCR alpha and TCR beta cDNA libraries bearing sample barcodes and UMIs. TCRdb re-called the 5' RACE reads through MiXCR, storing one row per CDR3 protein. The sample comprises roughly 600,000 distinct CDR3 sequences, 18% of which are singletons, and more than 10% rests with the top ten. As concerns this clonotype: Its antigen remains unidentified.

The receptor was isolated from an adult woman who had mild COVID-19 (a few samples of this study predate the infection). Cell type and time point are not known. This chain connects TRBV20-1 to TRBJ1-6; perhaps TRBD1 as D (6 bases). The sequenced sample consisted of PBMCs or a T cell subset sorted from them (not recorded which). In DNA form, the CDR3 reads TGCAGTGCTGTTCAAAACAGGGAATACCGGCTAAGGAATTCACCCCTCCACTTT. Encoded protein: CSAVQNREYRLRNSPLHF.